This passage covers 2 T cell receptor beta chains from one sample sequenced in a study of T cell responses to AZD1222 COVID-19 vaccine. Produced via immunoSEQ multiplex PCR; TCRdb's table is partial and in-frame only. The sample lists more than 95,000 clones; 82% were seen once. The sequencing here drew on peripheral blood, taken on day 0 of AZD1222 vaccination. The receptors were sampled from an adult in good health.

The CDR3: CATRGGASYNSPLHF. The CDR3 nucleotides are TGTGCCACCCGAGGGGGTGCCTCCTATAATTCACCCCTCCACTTT. The chain couples TRBV19 to TRBJ1-6; D is perhaps TRBD1 (6 bases). Germline CDR1 reads LNHDA; CDR2 reads SQIVND (reference sequence). V lost 10 bases, J lost 0 bases, and 13 bases lay in between. The CDR3 is 15 amino acids.

Note on this clone: Mismatch with germline at one junction end may stem from a read error. The chain is built from TRBV5-1 and TRBJ1-3; 9 bases align to TRBD1. This CDR3 region has 15 residues. CDR1 is SGHRS, CDR2 YFSETQ, per germline. CDR3 in DNA: TGCGCCAGCAGCCCGTGGACAGGGGCTGGGAACACCATATATTTT. It encodes CASSPWTGAGNTIYF.